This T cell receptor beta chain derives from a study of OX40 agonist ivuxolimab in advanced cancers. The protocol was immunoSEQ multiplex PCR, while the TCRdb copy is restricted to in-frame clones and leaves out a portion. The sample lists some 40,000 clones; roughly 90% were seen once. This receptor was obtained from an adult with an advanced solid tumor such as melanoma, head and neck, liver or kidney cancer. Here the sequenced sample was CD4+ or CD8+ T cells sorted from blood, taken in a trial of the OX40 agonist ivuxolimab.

The DNA for the CDR3 is TGCGCCAGCAGCCAGGGACAGGGGTCCTATAATTCACCCCTCCACTTT. Its protein is CASSQGQGSYNSPLHF. The rearrangement links TRBV5-1 to TRBJ1-6, with TRBD1 matching 10 bases. Losses at the gene ends were 4 bases for V and 1 base for J; bases not matched to a gene: 2. The CDR3 is made up of 16 amino acids. From germline, CDR1 is SGHRS and CDR2 YFSETQ.